This T cell receptor (beta chain) derives from a study of T-cell memory formation after mild COVID-19 (dated by TCRdb to about 2021). General notes on the study: Most TCR sequence clusters were specific to one of the two donors. In two donors, T-cell clones that expanded and contracted after mild COVID-19 were tracked by sequencing TCRalpha and TCRbeta repertoires over time. Two young, previously healthy adult volunteers made up the cohort, one male and one female. The paper's findings and limits, for the study overall: Some responding clones were found in pre-infection memory, which suggests that pre-existing cross-reactive memory T cells took part in the SARS-CoV-2 response. Contracting CD4+ clones turned up mainly in the CM and EM memory subsets, whereas EMRA was where CD8+ clones were enriched. From day 15 to 85, contracting clones showed balanced CD4/CD8 phenotypes, whereas a second wave of clones that expanded from day 15 to 37 leaned towards CD4+. Only a couple of mild cases were covered in the study, and larger cohorts including severe cases with pre-infection samples were considered necessary. SARS-CoV-2 specificity of the second-wave clones peaking on day 37 was not confirmed.

Trimming takes 1 base from V and 4 bases from J, and the germline ends sit 7 bases apart. Including the terminal cysteine and phenylalanine, the CDR3 comprises 13 residues. Of all the DNA, just the CDR3 is kept, 39 bases in frame from base 1. Sequences LNHDA (CDR1) and SQIVND (CDR2) are obtained from the germline V gene (reference sequence). Ficoll-Paque density gradient centrifugation was used to isolate PBMCs. Points on this clonotype: What antigen it recognizes has not been identified. No much larger clone is present one base from it, and per-base qualities are unavailable.

Reads for this sample came from an Illumina NovaSeq 6000. TCRalpha and TCRbeta cDNA libraries were constructed by 5'RACE with constant-segment primers, with sample barcodes and unique molecular identifiers being introduced. Trizol reagent was used to extract RNA from every sample. Amplification of the libraries took two PCR steps, and the second step added a second sample barcode plus Illumina TruSeq adapters. Libraries were sequenced on an Illumina NovaSeq with 2 x 150 bp paired-end reads. The paper's data handling went like this. The reads were demultiplexed and collapsed into UMI-guided consensus sequences using migec v1.2.7. Using mixcr v2.1.11, UMI consensuses were aligned to TRA and TRB V and J templates and then assembled into clonotypes. A clonotype was counted as expanded or contracted only if both edgeR and NoisET called the change significant, with noise models trained on biological replicates. edgeR calls used a false discovery rate-adjusted p below 0.01 and a log2 fold-change threshold of 1. As an exploratory analysis of dynamics, PCA with hierarchical clustering was applied to max-normalized trajectories of the 1000 most abundant clonotypes. Separately sequenced CD4+ and CD8+ repertoires were used to assign a CD4 or CD8 phenotype to each responding clone. Using fastp trimming at Q25 and MiXCR clonotype assembly, TCRdb reanalyzed the public sequencing data and kept in-frame beta chains. Rows merge per CDR3 protein into single entries with the most common DNA and genes. TCRdb assigned the V and J calls; the authors' analysis was not used. This sample is represented by approximately 65,000 distinct CDR3 sequences; over 8.5% of them were singletons. Clones ranked in the top ten supply 1% to 1.4% of the sample.

This clonotype originated in a man aged 18-30 years who had mild COVID-19 (a few samples of this study predate the infection). The sample titles of this study are shuffled in the database, so cell type and time point are left out; the donor was told from shared clones. Sequencing used PBMCs or a T cell subset sorted from them (not recorded which). The chain employs TRBV19 and TRBJ1-2; the D gene is not confidently resolved. The nucleotide sequence reads as follows: TGTGCCAGTAGTATAGGGGGTCTCTATGGCTACACCTTC. This sequence encodes CASSIGGLYGYTF.